This T cell receptor beta chain originates from a study of blood T cell repertoires in COVID-19. Here immunoSEQ multiplex PCR was the method, and the copy in TCRdb shows in-frame clones only, minus some. The sample consists of hundreds of thousands of clones, approximately 86% of them appearing once. V was cut by 8 bases and J by 9 bases, with 20 bases left in between. CDR3 size: 15 residues. CDR1 is KGHSH, CDR2 LQKENI, per germline. The V and J genes are TRBV18 and TRBJ1-6; weak D call: TRBD1 (5 bases). Sequencing used peripheral blood. This TCR was recovered from a woman aged 55-70 years with COVID-19, enrolled during active disease. The DNA for the CDR3 is TGTGCCAGCCAAGAATCCGGGACTGTTGCTTCACCCCTCCACTTT. Translated: CASQESGTVASPLHF.